Listed below are T cell receptor beta chains from one sample, sequenced in a study of molecular identifiers for immune sequencing clone quantification. TCRdb fed the PCR reads into MiXCR, producing one record per CDR3 protein. The table lists roughly 630,000 distinct CDR3 sequences, approximately 24% of them singletons, with about 0.8% in the top ten. Sequences were obtained from naive CD8+ T cells from blood, with Jurkat cell RNA spiked in. These receptors all stem from a human donor in good health. Some libraries in this study had Jurkat cell RNA spiked in. CDR3s include the opening cysteine and the closing phenylalanine or tryptophan. D genes are given only for firm matches. Expanded clones are given a class, and other clones once, few, many or no size at all.

v_call,j_call,d_call,clone_size,cdr3_nt,cdr3_aa
TRBV28,TRBJ2-1,TRBD2,many,TGTGCCAGCAGTTCCCGACTAGCGAGCGATGAGCAGTTCTTC,CASSSRLASDEQFF
TRBV5-1,TRBJ1-6,TRBD1,many,TGCGCCAGCAGCGTGGGACAGGGGGATTCACCCCTCCACTTT,CASSVGQGDSPLHF
TRBV7-9,TRBJ1-3,-,once,TGTGTCAGCAGCTTATTGGGATCTGGAAACACCATATATTTT,CVSSLLGSGNTIYF
TRBV14,TRBJ2-5,-,-,TGTGCCAGCAGCCAAGAGCCCATCTGGGGGCGGGAGACCCAGTACTTC,CASSQEPIWGRETQYF
TRBV7-9,TRBJ2-7,-,many,TGTGCCAGCAGCCGTACTGCTGACACCACCTACGAGCAGTACTTC,CASSRTADTTYEQYF
TRBV27,TRBJ2-7,-,few,TGTGCCAGCAGACTAAAAGAGTGGTCCTACGAGCAGTACTTC,CASRLKEWSYEQYF
TRBV7-2,TRBJ2-1,-,many,TGTGCCAGCAGCTTAGAGGCTAGCAGCTCCTACAATGAGCAGTTCTTC,CASSLEASSSYNEQFF
TRBV18,TRBJ2-3,-,few,TGTGCCAGCTCACCCCAACCGGGACGCACAGATACGCAGTATTTT,CASSPQPGRTDTQYF
TRBV19,TRBJ2-7,TRBD1,few,TGTGCCAGTAGTATAGCCCCGGGACAGGGCCCCCACGAGCAGTACTTC,CASSIAPGQGPHEQYF
TRBV4-1,TRBJ2-3,-,many,TGCGCCAGCAGCCAAGTGGCAGGTAGCCCAGATACGCAGTATTTT,CASSQVAGSPDTQYF
TRBV7-9,TRBJ2-3,-,many,TGTGCCAGCAGCTCCTCAGGGGTGCCAGATACGCAGTATTTT,CASSSSGVPDTQYF
TRBV20-1,TRBJ2-5,TRBD2,-,TGCAGTGCCACTAGCGGATACTACCAAGAGACCCAGTACTTC,CSATSGYYQETQYF
TRBV6-5,TRBJ2-5,TRBD2,-,TGTGCCACCAGAGTCGCTTGGCGGGGGGCAGGTGAGCCCCAGTACTTC,CATRVAWRGAGEPQYF
TRBV30,TRBJ2-7,-,many,TGTGCCTGGAGTGTACCCGGGCCGGGTCTCTCCTACGAGCAGTACTTC,CAWSVPGPGLSYEQYF
TRBV12-3/TRBV12-4,TRBJ1-6,-,many,TGTGCCAGCAGTTTAGTTTGGGACTCCTCTCCCCGGTCACCCCTCCACTTT,CASSLVWDSSPRSPLHF
TRBV29-1,TRBJ2-7,-,many,TGCAGCGTTGTGTCTGGCTACGAGCAGTACTTC,CSVVSGYEQYF
TRBV6-2/TRBV6-3,TRBJ1-1,-,many,TGTGCCAGCAGTTTAAGGGGGGTCACTGAAGCTTTCTTT,CASSLRGVTEAFF
TRBV5-6,TRBJ2-7,TRBD2,few,TGTGCCAGCAGCCTAGGGGAGGGAGGGTACGAGCAGTACTTC,CASSLGEGGYEQYF
TRBV4-2,TRBJ2-5,TRBD2,few,TGTGCCAGCAGCCAAGATCCCCCTAGCGGGGGGATCCCGTGGGAGACCCAGTACTTC,CASSQDPPSGGIPWETQYF
TRBV6-5,TRBJ2-7,-,-,TGTGCCAGCAGTTCGGACTATAAGAACTCCTACGAGCAGTACTTC,CASSSDYKNSYEQYF
TRBV7-9,TRBJ2-5,-,many,TGTGCCAGCAGCCCGGCGTATGAGAAAGAGACCCAGTACTTC,CASSPAYEKETQYF
TRBV20-1,TRBJ2-3,-,-,TGCAGTGCTAGAGGAGGAGGAGGGGGTGATACGCAGTATTTT,CSARGGGGGDTQYF
TRBV28,TRBJ1-5,-,many,TGTGCCAGCAGTTTAGGCAGGACCTTTAATAGCAATCAGCCCCAGCATTTT,CASSLGRTFNSNQPQHF
TRBV6-2/TRBV6-3,TRBJ2-5,TRBD2,many,TGTGCCAGCAGTTACCCAGGACTAGATGCGACCCAGTACTTC,CASSYPGLDATQYF
TRBV11-2,TRBJ2-5,-,once,TGTGCCAGCAGCGGTGGGTACTACGGAGAGACCCAGTACTTC,CASSGGYYGETQYF
TRBV4-1,TRBJ1-5,-,many,TGCGCCAGCAGCCCCTTGACAGGAACACAGCCCCAGCATTTT,CASSPLTGTQPQHF
TRBV7-3,TRBJ2-1,-,-,TGTGCCAGCAGCTTAAGTTGTCTTCACAGCTCCTACAATGAGCAGTTCTTC,CASSLSCLHSSYNEQFF
TRBV7-9,TRBJ1-1,TRBD1,-,TGTGCCAGCGGGACAGGGGCTGAAACTTTCTTT,CASGTGAETFF
TRBV29-1,TRBJ1-3,-,-,TGCAGCGTCGCCGGGATCCCTAACTCTGGAAACACCACATATTTT,CSVAGIPNSGNTTYF
TRBV5-1,TRBJ2-5,-,many,TGCGCCAGCAGCTTGGACTGGCAGGCGGACGGGACCCAGTACTTC,CASSLDWQADGTQYF